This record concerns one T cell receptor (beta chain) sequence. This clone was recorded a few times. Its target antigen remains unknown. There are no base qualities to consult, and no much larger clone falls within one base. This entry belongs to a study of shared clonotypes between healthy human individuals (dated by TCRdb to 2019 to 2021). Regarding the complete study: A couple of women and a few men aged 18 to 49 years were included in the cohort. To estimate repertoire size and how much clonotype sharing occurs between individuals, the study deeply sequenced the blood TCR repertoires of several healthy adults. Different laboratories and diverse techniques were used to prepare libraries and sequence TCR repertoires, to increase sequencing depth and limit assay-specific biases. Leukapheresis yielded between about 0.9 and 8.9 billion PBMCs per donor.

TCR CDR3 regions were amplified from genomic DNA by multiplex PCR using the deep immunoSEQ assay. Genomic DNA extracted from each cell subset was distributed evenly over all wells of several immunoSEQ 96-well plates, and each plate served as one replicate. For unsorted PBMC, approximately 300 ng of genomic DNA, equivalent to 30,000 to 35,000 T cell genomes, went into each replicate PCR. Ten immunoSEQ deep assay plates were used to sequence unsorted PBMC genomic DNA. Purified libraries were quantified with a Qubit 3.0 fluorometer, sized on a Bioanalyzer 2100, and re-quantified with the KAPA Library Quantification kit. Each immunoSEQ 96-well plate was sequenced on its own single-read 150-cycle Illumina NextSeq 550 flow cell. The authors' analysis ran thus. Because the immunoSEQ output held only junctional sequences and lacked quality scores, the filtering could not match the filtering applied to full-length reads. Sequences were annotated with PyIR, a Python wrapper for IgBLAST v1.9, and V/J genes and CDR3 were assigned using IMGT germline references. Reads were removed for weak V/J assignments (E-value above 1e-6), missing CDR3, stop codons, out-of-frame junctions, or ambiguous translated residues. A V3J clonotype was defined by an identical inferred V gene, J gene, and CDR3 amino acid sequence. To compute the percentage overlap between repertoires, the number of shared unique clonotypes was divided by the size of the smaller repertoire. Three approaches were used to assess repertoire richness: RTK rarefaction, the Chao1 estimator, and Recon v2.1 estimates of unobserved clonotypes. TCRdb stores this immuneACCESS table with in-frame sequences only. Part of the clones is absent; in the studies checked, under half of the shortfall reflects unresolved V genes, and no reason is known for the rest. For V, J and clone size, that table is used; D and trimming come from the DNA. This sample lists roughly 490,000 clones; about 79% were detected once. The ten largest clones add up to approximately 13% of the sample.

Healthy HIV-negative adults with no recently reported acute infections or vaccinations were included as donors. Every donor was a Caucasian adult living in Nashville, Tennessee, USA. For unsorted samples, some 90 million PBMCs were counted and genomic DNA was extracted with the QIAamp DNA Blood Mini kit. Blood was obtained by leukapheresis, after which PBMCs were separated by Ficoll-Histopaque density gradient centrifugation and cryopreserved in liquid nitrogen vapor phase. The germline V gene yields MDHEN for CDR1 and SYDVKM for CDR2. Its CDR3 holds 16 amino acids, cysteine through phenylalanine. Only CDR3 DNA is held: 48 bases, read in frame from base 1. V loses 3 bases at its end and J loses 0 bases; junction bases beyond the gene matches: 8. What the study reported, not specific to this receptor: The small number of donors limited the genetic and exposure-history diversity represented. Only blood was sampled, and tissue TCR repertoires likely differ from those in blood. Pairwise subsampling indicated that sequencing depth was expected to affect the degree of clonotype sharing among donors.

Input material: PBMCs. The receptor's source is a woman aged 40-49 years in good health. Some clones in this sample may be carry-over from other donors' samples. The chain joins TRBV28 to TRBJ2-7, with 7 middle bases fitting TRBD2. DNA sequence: TGTGCCAGCAGTTTTGCTAGCGGAAGGAACTCCTACGAGCAGTACTTC. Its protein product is CASSFASGRNSYEQYF.